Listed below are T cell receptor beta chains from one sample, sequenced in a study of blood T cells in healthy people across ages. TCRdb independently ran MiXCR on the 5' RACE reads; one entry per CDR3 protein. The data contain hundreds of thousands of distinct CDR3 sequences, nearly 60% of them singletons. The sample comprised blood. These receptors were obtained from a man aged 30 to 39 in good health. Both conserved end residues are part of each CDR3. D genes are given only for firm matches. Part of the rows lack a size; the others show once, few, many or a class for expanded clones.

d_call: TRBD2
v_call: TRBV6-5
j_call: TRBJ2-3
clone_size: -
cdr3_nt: TGTGCCAACAGTTACTACCGGGACTACTCCACAGATACGCAGTATTTT
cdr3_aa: CANSYYRDYSTDTQYF

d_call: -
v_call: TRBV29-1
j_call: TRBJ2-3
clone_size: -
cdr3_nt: TGCAGCGTTGGGGACACCTCTGGGGATACGCAGTATTTT
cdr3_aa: CSVGDTSGDTQYF

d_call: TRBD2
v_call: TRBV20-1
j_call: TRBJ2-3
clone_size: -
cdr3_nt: TGCAGTGCTAGAGAACTAGCGGGGACGACAGATACGCAGTATTTT
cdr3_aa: CSARELAGTTDTQYF

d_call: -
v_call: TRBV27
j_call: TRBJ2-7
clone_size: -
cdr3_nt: TGTGCCAGCAGTGTAAGCTCTACCTACGAGCAGTACTTC
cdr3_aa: CASSVSSTYEQYF

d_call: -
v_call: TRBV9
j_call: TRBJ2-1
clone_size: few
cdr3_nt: TGTGCCAGCAGCGTAGCGGGGGTTGGAAATGAGCAGTTCTTC
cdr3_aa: CASSVAGVGNEQFF

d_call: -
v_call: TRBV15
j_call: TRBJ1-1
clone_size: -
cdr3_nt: TGTGCCACCAGCAGGGATGCGGGGGAAGCTTTCTTT
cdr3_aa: CATSRDAGEAFF

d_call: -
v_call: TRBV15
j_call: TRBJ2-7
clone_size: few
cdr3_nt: TGTGCCACCAGCAGTCGTACTGTACCTACGAGCTCCTACGAGCAGTACTTC
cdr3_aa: CATSSRTVPTSSYEQYF

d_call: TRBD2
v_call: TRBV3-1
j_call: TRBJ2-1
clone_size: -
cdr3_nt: TGTGCCAGCAGCCAAGAAGCGGGAGTTCGGTTCTTC
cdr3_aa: CASSQEAGVRFF

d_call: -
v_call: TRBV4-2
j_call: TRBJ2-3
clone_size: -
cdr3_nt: TGTGCCAGCAGCCAAGATCAATTACGGGGAAGTACAGATACGCAGTATTTT
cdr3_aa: CASSQDQLRGSTDTQYF

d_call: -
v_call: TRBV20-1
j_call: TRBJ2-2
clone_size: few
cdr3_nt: TGCAGTGCACCCCATGAGGGGGCGGGGACCGGGGAGCTGTTTTTT
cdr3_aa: CSAPHEGAGTGELFF

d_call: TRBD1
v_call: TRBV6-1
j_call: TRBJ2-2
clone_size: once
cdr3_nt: TGTGCCAGCAGTGAAATGAGGACAGGGACCGGGGAGCTGTTTTTT
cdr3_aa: CASSEMRTGTGELFF

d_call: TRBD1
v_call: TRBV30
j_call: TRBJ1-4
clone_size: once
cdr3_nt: TGTGCCTGGAAGGGACAGGGGGAGGAAAAACTGTTTTTT
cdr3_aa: CAWKGQGEEKLFF

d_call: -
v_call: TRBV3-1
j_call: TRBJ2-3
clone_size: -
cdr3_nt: TGTGCCAGCAGCCAAGGTATGAGACCCCTTGACGCGCAGTATTTT
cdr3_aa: CASSQGMRPLDAQYF

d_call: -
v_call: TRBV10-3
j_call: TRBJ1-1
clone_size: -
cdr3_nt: TGTGCCATCAGTGAGTCGACTGGGGCGCGTTTAGACACTGAAGCTTTCTTT
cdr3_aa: CAISESTGARLDTEAFF

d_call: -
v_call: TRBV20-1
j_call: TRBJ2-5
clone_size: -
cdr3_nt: TGCAGTGCTAGAGATCAACTGGAAGAGACCCAGTACTTC
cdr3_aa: CSARDQLEETQYF

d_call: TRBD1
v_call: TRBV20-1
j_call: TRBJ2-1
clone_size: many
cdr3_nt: TGCAGTGCTAGTTGGGACAGGATCTACAATGAGCAGTTCTTC
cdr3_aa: CSASWDRIYNEQFF

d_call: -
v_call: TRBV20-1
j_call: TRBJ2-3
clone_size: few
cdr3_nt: TGCAGTGCTAGAGATCCAACCACAGATACGCAGTATTTT
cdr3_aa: CSARDPTTDTQYF

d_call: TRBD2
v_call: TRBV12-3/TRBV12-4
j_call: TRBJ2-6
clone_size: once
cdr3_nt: TGTGCCAGCAGTGTTCGGGGGGCTGGGGCCAACGTCCTGACTTTC
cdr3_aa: CASSVRGAGANVLTF

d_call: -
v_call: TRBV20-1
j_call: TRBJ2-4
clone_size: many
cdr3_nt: TGCAGTGCTAGGGCGGTTCAAGGAAGCGGGAACATTCAGTACTTC
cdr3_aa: CSARAVQGSGNIQYF

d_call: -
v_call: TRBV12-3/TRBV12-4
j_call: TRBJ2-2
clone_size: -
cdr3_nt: TGTGCCAGCAGTTTACGACAGAACGGGGAGCTGTTTTTT
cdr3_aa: CASSLRQNGELFF

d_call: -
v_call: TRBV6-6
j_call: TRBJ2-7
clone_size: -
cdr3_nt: TGTGCCAGCAGCCGTTCGGGGGTCGAGCAGTACTTC
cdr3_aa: CASSRSGVEQYF

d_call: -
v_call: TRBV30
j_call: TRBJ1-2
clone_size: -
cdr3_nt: TGTGCCTCAATTCAATACGAGGGCTACACCTTC
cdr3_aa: CASIQYEGYTF

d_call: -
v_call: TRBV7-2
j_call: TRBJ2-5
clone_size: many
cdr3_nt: TGTGCCAGCAGCTCCCTTGGGTGGGACCCAAAGACCCAGTACTTC
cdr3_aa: CASSSLGWDPKTQYF